This T cell receptor (beta chain) was sequenced during a study of blood T cell repertoires in COVID-19. Individuals drawn from approximately 22 US areas were about 18 to 95 years old. Membership in each cohort depended on participant-reported clinical history. This clone was recorded only once. From germline, CDR1 is KGHSH and CDR2 LQKENI. V was pared by 3 bases and J by 10 bases, with 14 bases of the junction left unmatched. This CDR3 has 16 amino acids. In the original processing: Nucleated cell counts were estimated from reference gene primer amplification. Profiling relied on immunoSEQ multiplex PCR, and the TCRdb table lists in-frame clones only, not all of them. V and J calls plus clone size are reproduced from that table; the DNA served to infer D and trimming. The sample records approximately 280,000 clones, about 90% being singletons.

The chain carries TRBV18 and TRBJ1-5; 8 bases align to TRBD1. Input material: PBMCs or T cells enriched from blood (not recorded which). This clonotype originated in a woman between 18 and 30 years old with acute COVID-19. CDR3 DNA sequence: TGTGCCAGCTCACCTCAGGGGGCCGGGGGCAATGGTCCCCAGCATTTT. Residues: CASSPQGAGGNGPQHF.